The T cell receptor beta chain under discussion was sequenced for a study of T cell changes during pregnancy in multiple sclerosis. Sequenced by immunoSEQ multiplex PCR; TCRdb stores in-frame clones only, minus some. The sample contains about 60,000 clones, nearly 95% of which appear only once. This CDR3 has 13 amino acids. V was shortened by 2 bases and J by 7 bases, with 9 bases between the two germline ends. Germline assignment: CDR1 MNHEY and CDR2 SVGAGI. The material was peripheral blood, obtained in the first trimester of pregnancy. This TCR was recovered from a female donor with multiple sclerosis, enrolled in a pregnancy study. The chain carries TRBV6-5 and TRBJ2-1; D call uncertain. CDR3 region: CASSYGAQNEQFF. The CDR3 coding sequence is TGTGCCAGCAGTTACGGAGCTCAGAATGAGCAGTTCTTC.